The text below deals with one T cell receptor beta chain. The antigen is not known. The CDR3 runs 15 residues. The V gene's germline CDR1 is SGHRS and CDR2 YFSETQ. UMIs accompanied the 5'RACE template switching by which TCR beta cDNA was made. TCRdb derives one entry per CDR3 protein from the 5' RACE reads, leaving out DNA. The sample holds hundreds of thousands of distinct CDR3 sequences. The data derive from a study of T cells expressing NK-cell markers. Overall study context: In sorted CD3+CD56+NKG2C+, CD3+CD56+NKG2C- and CD3+CD56-NKG2C+ T cells, TCR beta repertoires were obtained.

Overall study findings and caveats: In about six donors, dominant CD3+CD56+NKG2C+ clones formed about 1.0-7.0% of CD8+ cells. Topping the CD3+CD56-NKG2C+ fraction as well were these clonotypes, in a few donors.

What was sequenced was blood T cells: a sorted CD56 or NKG2C T cell subset, CD4+ or CD8+ T cells, or bulk PBMC T cells (not recorded which). The receptor comes from a man aged 18 to 29 in good health. The rearrangement links TRBV5-1 to TRBJ2-3; the D call from TCRdb, TRBD1, cannot be confirmed without DNA. The CDR3 sequence: CASSWNLAPTDTQYF.